This T cell receptor (beta chain) was sequenced during a study of neurological immune-mediated disorders. TCRdb reanalysed the 5' RACE reads using MiXCR and keeps one entry per CDR3 protein. Here the sample spans some 79,000 distinct CDR3 sequences, roughly 15% being singletons. The CDR3 runs 17 residues. The V segment lost 4 bases and the J segment 2 bases; nucleotides outside the gene matches: 14. Germline CDR1 is SGHKS and CDR2 is YYEKEE (reference sequence). This clonotype has a count of ten or more. Sequenced: PBMCs. The chain couples TRBV5-5 to TRBJ2-7; 8 bases are shared with TRBD2. This TCR was recovered from a woman aged 45-59 years in good health. The CDR3 spells CASSPRAYSGVPYEQYF. The DNA of the CDR3 is TGTGCCAGCAGCCCCCGAGCTTATAGCGGGGTTCCCTACGAGCAGTACTTC.